Listed below are T cell receptor beta chains from one sample, sequenced in a study of identical twins. TCRdb independently ran MiXCR on the 5' RACE reads; one entry per CDR3 protein. The table has about 200,000 distinct CDR3 sequences, approximately 16% seen once. Another study also made use of these data, one on T cells expressing NK-cell markers.

Specimen: CD8+ T cells sorted from blood. These receptors were taken from a woman under 30 in good health. The CDR3 runs from the conserved cysteine through the conserved F or W. The D gene is left open where the match is weak. Rows give clone size only sometimes, using once, few, many, or a class for an expanded clone.

v_gene,d_gene,abundance,j_gene,CDR3aa,CDR3nt
TRBV5-1,NA,NA,TRBJ2-3,CASSLYAQTSTDTQYF,TGCGCCAGCAGCTTGTACGCCCAGACAAGCACAGATACGCAGTATTTT
TRBV27,NA,few,TRBJ2-7,CASSSSGTLYEQYF,TGTGCCAGCAGTTCATCCGGGACACTTTACGAGCAGTACTTC
TRBV4-1,NA,once,TRBJ2-3,CASSRTLALGESTDTQYF,TGCGCCAGCAGCCGGACGCTAGCGTTAGGGGAAAGCACAGATACGCAGTATTTT
TRBV3-1,TRBD2,NA,TRBJ2-7,CASSQAGTSYYEQYF,TGTGCCAGCAGCCAAGCCGGGACTAGCTACTACGAGCAGTACTTC
TRBV11-2,NA,NA,TRBJ2-1,CASSLFNEQFF,TGTGCCAGCAGCTTATTCAATGAGCAGTTCTTC
TRBV9,TRBD2,few,TRBJ2-1,CASSSGLADNEQFF,TGTGCCAGCAGCTCGGGACTAGCGGACAATGAGCAGTTCTTC
TRBV13,NA,few,TRBJ1-2,CASSPFAGGYGYTF,TGTGCCAGCAGCCCCTTTGCGGGGGGCTATGGCTACACCTTC
TRBV29-1,NA,NA,TRBJ2-1,CSVEGLPNEQFF,TGCAGCGTTGAGGGGCTGCCCAATGAGCAGTTCTTC
TRBV29-1,NA,few,TRBJ2-5,CSVEGRGLPGETQYF,TGCAGCGTTGAAGGTCGGGGTCTCCCGGGAGAGACCCAGTACTTC
TRBV7-9,NA,NA,TRBJ2-7,CASSSYLEVYEQYF,TGTGCCAGCAGCTCCTATTTAGAGGTCTACGAGCAGTACTTC
TRBV24-1,NA,few,TRBJ2-3,CATQGLEDTQYF,TGTGCCACCCAGGGATTGGAGGATACGCAGTATTTT
TRBV14,TRBD1,many,TRBJ2-5,CASSLQGTVRETQYF,TGTGCCAGCAGCCTACAGGGGACGGTCCGCGAGACCCAGTACTTC
TRBV4-3,NA,NA,TRBJ2-1,CASSQADGEQFF,TGCGCCAGCAGCCAAGCAGATGGGGAGCAGTTCTTC
TRBV29-1,NA,few,TRBJ1-2,CSVAHRGYTF,TGCAGCGTCGCTCATCGTGGCTACACCTTC
TRBV5-1,TRBD2,NA,TRBJ2-1,CASSLALAGDNNEQFF,TGCGCCAGCAGCTTGGCCCTAGCGGGAGATAACAATGAGCAGTTCTTC
TRBV7-8,TRBD1,NA,TRBJ2-3,CASSQDRGLWTQYF,TGTGCCAGCAGCCAGGACAGGGGGCTATGGACGCAGTATTTT
TRBV6-4,TRBD2,many,TRBJ2-7,CASSDGTSGSEQYF,TGTGCCAGCAGTGACGGGACTAGCGGGAGCGAGCAGTACTTC
TRBV12-3/TRBV12-4,NA,many,TRBJ2-3,CASSSQGSPFGQYF,TGTGCCAGCAGTTCCCAGGGGTCCCCCTTTGGGCAGTATTTT
TRBV9,TRBD2,few,TRBJ2-1,CASSAPLGPSGTYNEQFF,TGTGCCAGCAGCGCCCCTTTGGGACCTAGCGGGACCTACAATGAGCAGTTCTTC
TRBV3-1,NA,NA,TRBJ2-3,CASSHLSGRATSTDTQYF,TGTGCCAGCAGCCACCTCTCGGGACGAGCGACTAGCACAGATACGCAGTATTTT
TRBV12-3/TRBV12-4,NA,NA,TRBJ2-7,CASTRGVGEYEQYF,TGTGCCAGTACCAGGGGGGTCGGAGAATACGAGCAGTACTTC
TRBV12-3/TRBV12-4,NA,few,TRBJ1-4,CASTPEGQNEKLFF,TGTGCCAGCACGCCCGAAGGACAGAATGAAAAACTGTTTTTT
TRBV6-5,TRBD2,few,TRBJ2-1,CASSYSEAGGIYNEQFF,TGTGCCAGCAGTTACTCCGAAGCGGGAGGGATCTACAATGAGCAGTTCTTC
TRBV18,TRBD1,few,TRBJ1-1,CARPRATGDTEAFF,TGTGCCAGACCTCGGGCCACAGGGGACACTGAAGCTTTCTTT
TRBV25-1,NA,few,TRBJ2-6,CASGGDAGANVLTF,TGTGCCAGCGGAGGGGATGCTGGGGCCAACGTCCTGACTTTC
TRBV6-2/TRBV6-3,NA,NA,TRBJ2-2,CASSYLSGGTGELFF,TGTGCCAGCAGTTACTTATCCGGGGGCACCGGGGAGCTGTTTTTT
TRBV11-2,NA,NA,TRBJ2-1,CASSSLRDGIHNEQFF,TGTGCCAGCAGCTCCCTCCGGGACGGGATTCACAATGAGCAGTTCTTC
TRBV10-3,TRBD1,few,TRBJ2-4,CAISEEGAAKNIQYF,TGTGCCATCAGTGAGGAGGGGGCGGCCAAAAACATTCAGTACTTC
TRBV9,TRBD2,few,TRBJ2-1,CASSGQSGRVVNEQFF,TGTGCCAGCAGCGGGCAAAGCGGGAGGGTTGTAAATGAGCAGTTCTTC
TRBV20-1,TRBD1,few,TRBJ1-2,CSARLGQRYGYTF,TGCAGTGCTAGACTGGGACAGCGCTATGGCTACACCTTC
TRBV4-1,NA,few,TRBJ1-2,CASSQDSRGGGYTF,TGCGCCAGCAGCCAAGACAGCAGGGGTGGTGGCTACACCTTC
TRBV10-2,NA,many,TRBJ2-1,CASSGVDFHNEQFF,TGCGCCAGCAGTGGGGTGGACTTCCACAATGAGCAGTTCTTC
TRBV12-3/TRBV12-4,TRBD2,NA,TRBJ2-7,CASSPGGGGQYF,TGTGCCAGCAGTCCCGGTGGGGGGGGGCAGTACTTC
TRBV21-1,NA,NA,TRBJ1-1,CYRVNTEAFF,TGTTACAGGGTTAACACTGAAGCTTTCTTT
TRBV5-1,NA,few,TRBJ2-1,CASLGSNEQFF,TGCGCCAGCTTGGGCTCCAATGAGCAGTTCTTC
TRBV10-2,TRBD2,NA,TRBJ2-7,CASSEPTWGGGSSYEQYF,TGCGCCAGCAGTGAGCCGACCTGGGGCGGGGGTAGCTCCTACGAGCAGTACTTC
TRBV9,TRBD1,few,TRBJ2-5,CASSVSGTAQETQYF,TGTGCCAGCAGCGTTTCCGGGACAGCCCAAGAGACCCAGTACTTC
TRBV10-3,NA,NA,TRBJ2-7,CAISDPTGRREQYF,TGTGCCATCAGTGATCCAACAGGGAGGCGCGAGCAGTACTTC
TRBV5-1,NA,few,TRBJ1-1,CASSLAVLWGITEAFF,TGCGCCAGCAGCCTGGCGGTTTTGTGGGGAATCACTGAAGCTTTCTTT
TRBV7-7,NA,NA,TRBJ2-2,CASREGGTTGELFF,TGTGCTAGCAGAGAGGGGGGGACCACCGGGGAGCTGTTTTTT